The 10 T cell receptor beta chains below were found in one sample sequenced in a study of PD-L1 blockade in urothelial cancer. Clones were read by immunoSEQ multiplex PCR, and TCRdb kept only the in-frame ones, dropping some. In the table there are 30,000 to 50,000 clones, roughly nine tenths of which are singletons. Time point indicated: pretreatment peripheral blood. The sequencing used PBMCs, collected around atezolizumab (anti-PD-L1) treatment. These receptors were collected from a woman in her sixties or seventies with urothelial cancer.

The chain uses TRBV2 and TRBJ1-2, with TRBD1 matching 10 bases. The germline V gene has CDR1 SNHLY and CDR2 FYNNEI. With V trimmed by 11 bases and J by 0 bases, 6 bases remained unmatched. The CDR3 totals 14 residues. The CDR3 DNA is TGTGCCGGCCGACAGGGGGCGGCTAACTATGGCTACACCTTC. Translated: CAGRQGAANYGYTF.

The chain employs TRBV18 and TRBJ1-1; D possibly corresponds to TRBD1 (5 bases). This CDR3 is 14 amino acids long. Germline-derived CDR1 and CDR2 are KGHSH and LQKENI. V was trimmed by 4 bases and J by 4 bases, leaving 13 bases between them. CDR3 region: CASSREQVGTEAFF. The DNA for the CDR3 is TGTGCCAGCTCACGAGAACAGGTAGGCACTGAAGCTTTCTTT.

This clone was seen more than once but under ten times. The chain employs TRBV28 and TRBJ1-1; no definite D call. The germline V gene encodes CDR1 MDHEN and CDR2 SYDVKM. V gave up 11 bases and J gave up 7 bases, with 11 bases separating them. This CDR3 has 10 amino acids. In DNA, the CDR3 is TGTGCCGTATCAGCGAGTGAAGCTTTCTTT. Translation: CAVSASEAFF.

This rearrangement joins TRBV30 to TRBJ2-1; TRBD2 is a possible D gene (6 bases). This CDR3 contains 16 residues. CDR1 GTSNPN and CDR2 SVGIG come from the germline V gene (reference sequence). Trimming left V 7 bases short and J 7 bases short, with 26 bases between. In DNA, the CDR3 is TGTGCCTTTATAGAGATCGGGACTTCTCTGTGGAATGAGCAGTTCTTC. It encodes CAFIEIGTSLWNEQFF.

The CDR3 region is CASRYASGSSYNEQFF. The CDR3 bases are TGTGCCAGCAGGTACGCGAGCGGGAGCTCCTACAATGAGCAGTTCTTC. The V call is TRBV7-3, the J call TRBJ2-1; 8 nucleotides agree with TRBD2. The germline CDR1 and CDR2 sequences are SGHTA and FQGTGA. With 6 bases clipped from V and 0 bases from J, the junction kept 7 bases outside the gene matches. The length of the CDR3 is 16 residues.

CDR3 nucleotides: TGCGCCAACAGGGGACTAGCCGGTCAAGAGACCCAGTACTTC. Its protein product is CANRGLAGQETQYF. This chain links TRBV5-1 with TRBJ2-5; 9 bases fit TRBD2. The CDR3 length is 14 residues. CDR1 and CDR2 (germline): SGHRS, YFSETQ. With 9 bases clipped from V and 2 bases from J, the junction kept 8 bases outside the gene matches.

The V call is TRBV18, the J call TRBJ1-3; D not resolved. In germline, CDR1 is KGHSH, CDR2 LQKENI. V was pared by 3 bases and J by 12 bases, with 15 bases between. There are 13 residues in the CDR3. As DNA, the CDR3 is TGTGCCAGCTCACCTCCTTCGTCCTTTTACATATATTTT. Translating it yields CASSPPSSFYIYF.

V gene TRBV28 combines with J gene TRBJ2-1, with D possibly TRBD2 on 5 matching bases. There are 14 residues in the CDR3. Deletions cut 2 bases from V and 7 bases from J, with 12 bases between. Germline CDR1 MDHEN, CDR2 SYDVKM. In DNA form, the CDR3 reads TGTGCCAGCAGTTTACTCCGGGAATCAAATGAGCAGTTCTTC. Residues: CASSLLRESNEQFF.

For the CDR3, the DNA is TGTGCCAGCAGTCTTCACCCAGGGGGCTGGCTTGGCTACACCTTC. It translates to CASSLHPGGWLGYTF. This rearrangement joins TRBV2 to TRBJ1-2; 8 nucleotides align to TRBD1. The CDR3 runs to 15 residues. J lost 7 bases, V lost 5 bases, and 12 bases had no gene match. Germline V gene sequence: CDR1 SNHLY, CDR2 FYNNEI.

The rearrangement links TRBV19 to TRBJ1-1, with 7 bases identical to TRBD1. The CDR3 runs 14 residues. After removal of 5 bases from V and 5 bases from J, the junction contained 8 bases not matched to a gene. Germline V gives CDR1 LNHDA, CDR2 SQIVND (reference sequence). CDR3 nucleotide sequence: TGTGCCAGTAGTGTACAGGGGAGTGGGACTGAAGCTTTCTTT. It translates to CASSVQGSGTEAFF.